What follows describes a single TCR beta chain. TCRdb re-derived calls from the RT-PCR reads in MiXCR, one entry per CDR3 protein. The sample lists just under 550,000 distinct CDR3 sequences; roughly 23% were seen once. These data belong to a study of response to subunit inactivated influenza vaccine. The data were also submitted as part of a second study, on T cells expressing NK-cell markers. That source reports: TCR beta cDNA was made by 5'RACE template switching with UMIs. Where several donors were concerned, these clonotypes also led the CD3+CD56-NKG2C+ fraction.

The material was CD4+ T cells sorted from PBMCs, obtained approximately 12 days after vaccination. The receptor was derived from a man aged 45-60 years who received an inactivated influenza vaccine.

DNA for the CDR3: TGTGCCAGCAGCCCGGGACAGGGCGCGGGCACCGGGGAGCTGTTTTTT. It specifies CASSPGQGAGTGELFF. This chain connects TRBV7-3 to TRBJ2-2; 9 positions agree with TRBD1. Germline V CDR1 and CDR2: SGHTA, FQGTGA. The CDR3 totals 16 residues. J gave up 4 bases and V 5 bases, and 8 bases lay outside the gene matches.